Shown below are 9 T cell receptor beta chains from a single sample sequenced in a study of cytomegalovirus exposure and HLA in healthy donors (TCRdb year 2017). The library came from the immunoSEQ multiplex PCR assay. For the multiplex PCR, a mixture combining 60 forward primers for TCR Vbeta segments and 13 reverse primers for TCR Jbeta segments was used. TCRdb limited this immuneACCESS table to in-frame rearrangements with V and J called. A share of clones is missing; checked studies link under half to unresolved V genes, and the rest is unexplained. Recorded for this sample are about 36,000 clones; approximately 74% of them occurred a single time. Around 7% of the sample goes to the ten largest clones. Sequenced: PBMCs. Every receptor here comes from a man aged 25 to 40 in good health and CMV-seronegative.

V is TRBV28 and J is TRBJ2-3; 7 bases are a match to TRBD1. V trimming: 7 bases; J trimming: 1 base; junction bases outside the gene matches: 8. The germline V gene has CDR1 MDHEN and CDR2 SYDVKM. CDR3 length: 15 amino acids. CDR3 sequence reads: CASNNPGTGTDTQYF. The CDR3 nucleotides are TGTGCCAGCAACAATCCCGGGACAGGCACAGATACGCAGTATTTT.

The chain carries TRBV27 and TRBJ2-7; D perhaps matches TRBD1 (5 bases). V was pared by 5 bases and J by 6 bases, with 14 bases between. CDR3 length: 13 residues. CDR1 is MNHEY and CDR2 is SMNVEV in the germline V gene (reference sequence). Here the CDR3 reads CASSPRQWSEQYF. The CDR3 DNA is TGTGCCAGCAGTCCAAGACAGTGGAGCGAGCAGTACTTC.

This clone occurred many times. The gene calls are TRBV9 and TRBJ2-3, with 13 bases that match TRBD2. Germline CDR1 and CDR2: SGDLS and YYNGEE. The J segment lost 4 bases and the V segment lost 3 bases, leaving 8 bases of the junction unmatched. The CDR3 runs 17 residues. CDR3 sequence reads: CASSAHRLAGGADTQYF. The CDR3 DNA reads as TGTGCCAGCAGCGCTCACAGACTAGCGGGGGGCGCAGATACGCAGTATTTT.

The CDR3 region has the DNA TGTGCCAGTGGACAGGGTGGTAATTCACCCCTCCACTTT. As protein: CASGQGGNSPLHF. This chain links TRBV19 with TRBJ1-6; 8 bases line up with TRBD1. Germline assignment: CDR1 LNHDA and CDR2 SQIVND (reference sequence). This CDR3 comprises 13 residues. V gave up 8 bases and J gave up 6 bases; unmatched junction bases: 3.

This chain uses TRBV6-1 with TRBJ2-1; D is undetermined. The CDR3 is made up of 12 amino acids. Trimming removed 4 bases from V and 8 bases from J, with 9 bases in between. Germline loops: CDR1 MNHNS, CDR2 SASEGT. CDR3: CASSALIYEQFF. The CDR3 DNA reads TGTGCCAGCAGTGCCCTAATCTATGAGCAGTTCTTC.

This chain joins TRBV10-3 and TRBJ1-6; D gene unclear. This CDR3 spans 15 amino acids. Trimming took 0 bases from V and 6 from J, leaving 9 bases between them. Germline V gives CDR1 ENHRY, CDR2 SYGVKD. The CDR3 protein is CAISESKAVNSPLHF. CDR3 DNA sequence: TGTGCCATCAGTGAGTCGAAGGCGGTTAATTCACCCCTCCACTTT.

The chain combines TRBV27 with TRBJ2-7, with D tentatively TRBD1 (6 bases). The CDR3 loop spans 13 amino acids. CDR1 is MNHEY, CDR2 SMNVEV, per germline (reference sequence). V was shortened by 8 bases and J by 0 bases, with 11 bases between the two germline ends. The CDR3 loop reads CASVDSNSYEQYF. The CDR3 bases are TGTGCCAGCGTGGACAGCAACTCCTACGAGCAGTACTTC.

The chain has TRBV7-6 and TRBJ1-2; 8 nucleotides line up with TRBD1. CDR1 SGHVS and CDR2 FNYEAQ come from the germline V gene. Trimming cost V 0 bases and J 6 bases; bases outside gene matches: 3. The CDR3 runs to 14 residues. Written as DNA, the CDR3 is TGTGCCAGCAGCTTAGCGCAGGGGGCGAATGGCTACACCTTC. Residues: CASSLAQGANGYTF.

The chain recombines TRBV6-5 with TRBJ1-4, with TRBD1 identical over 7 bases. There are 15 residues in the CDR3. The V gene end was trimmed by 5 bases and the J gene end by 6 bases; junction bases not matched to a gene: 9. CDR1 MNHEY and CDR2 SVGAGI come from the germline V gene. The CDR3 loop is CASSTDRSPYEKLFF. The DNA for the CDR3 is TGTGCCAGCAGTACGGACAGGTCCCCCTATGAAAAACTGTTTTTT.